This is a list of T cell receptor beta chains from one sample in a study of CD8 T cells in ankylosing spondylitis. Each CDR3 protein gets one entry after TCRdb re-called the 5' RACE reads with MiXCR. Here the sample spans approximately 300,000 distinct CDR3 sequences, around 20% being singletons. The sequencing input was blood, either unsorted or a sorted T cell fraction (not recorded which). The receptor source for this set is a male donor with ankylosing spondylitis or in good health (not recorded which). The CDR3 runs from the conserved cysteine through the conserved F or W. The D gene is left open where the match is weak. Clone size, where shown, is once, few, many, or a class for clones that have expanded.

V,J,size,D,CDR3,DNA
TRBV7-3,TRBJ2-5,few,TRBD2,CASSPSGQETQYF,TGTGCCAGCAGCCCTAGCGGCCAAGAGACCCAGTACTTC
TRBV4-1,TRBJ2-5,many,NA,CASSQGGQETQYF,TGCGCCAGCAGCCAAGGGGGCCAAGAGACCCAGTACTTC
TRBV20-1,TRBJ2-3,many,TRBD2,CSARRGGNSADTQYF,TGCAGTGCTAGGCGGGGGGGCAATAGTGCAGATACGCAGTATTTT
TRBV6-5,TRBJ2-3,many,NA,CASGIDTQYF,TGTGCCAGCGGGATAGATACGCAGTATTTT
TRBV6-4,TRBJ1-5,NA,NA,CASSDSKVIITTNQPQHF,TGTGCCAGCAGTGACTCGAAGGTTATTATAACCACAAATCAGCCCCAGCATTTT
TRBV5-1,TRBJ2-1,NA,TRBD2,CGSSLVAGDLNEQFF,TGCGGCAGCAGCTTGGTCGCGGGAGATCTAAATGAGCAGTTCTTC
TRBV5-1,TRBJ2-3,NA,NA,CASSLVGRTDTQYF,TGCGCCAGCAGCTTGGTAGGCCGCACAGATACGCAGTATTTT
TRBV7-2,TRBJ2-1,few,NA,CASGQGRNEQFF,TGTGCCAGCGGTCAGGGGCGCAATGAGCAGTTCTTC
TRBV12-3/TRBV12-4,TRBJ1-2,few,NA,CASSPTGYAYGYTF,TGTGCCAGCAGCCCAACGGGGTACGCCTATGGCTACACCTTC
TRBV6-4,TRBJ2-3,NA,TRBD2,CASSESSGAVDTQYF,TGTGCCAGCAGTGAATCTAGCGGGGCGGTAGATACGCAGTATTTT
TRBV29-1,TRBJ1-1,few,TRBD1,CSVRTGQLNTEAFF,TGCAGCGTTAGGACAGGCCAACTGAACACTGAAGCTTTCTTT
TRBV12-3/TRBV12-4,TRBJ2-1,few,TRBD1,CASSGTALSSYNEQFF,TGTGCCAGCAGTGGGACAGCCTTGAGCTCCTACAATGAGCAGTTCTTC
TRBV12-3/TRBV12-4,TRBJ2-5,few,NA,CASSFGLAETQYF,TGTGCCAGCAGTTTTGGGCTCGCGGAGACCCAGTACTTC
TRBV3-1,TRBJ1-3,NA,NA,CASSQWTGNSGNTIYF,TGTGCCAGCAGCCAGTGGACGGGGAACTCTGGAAACACCATATATTTT
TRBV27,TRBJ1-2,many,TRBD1,CASSLNRGYGYTF,TGTGCCAGCAGTTTAAACAGGGGATATGGCTACACCTTC
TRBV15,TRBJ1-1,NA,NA,CATSRDLGNTEAFF,TGTGCCACCAGCAGAGACCTAGGGAACACTGAAGCTTTCTTT
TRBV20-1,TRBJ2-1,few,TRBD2,CSARDQLAGTYNEQFF,TGCAGTGCTAGAGATCAGTTAGCGGGGACCTACAATGAGCAGTTCTTC
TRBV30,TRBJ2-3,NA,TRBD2,CAWRSGGAWDTQYF,TGTGCCTGGAGGAGCGGGGGGGCATGGGATACGCAGTATTTT
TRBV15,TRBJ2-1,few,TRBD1,CATSRGGRQGWDEQFF,TGTGCCACCAGCAGAGGGGGGAGACAGGGGTGGGATGAGCAGTTCTTC
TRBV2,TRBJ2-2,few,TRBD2,CASSEALLGSGVANTGELFF,TGTGCCAGCAGTGAAGCGCTTCTCGGTAGCGGGGTCGCGAACACCGGGGAGCTGTTTTTT
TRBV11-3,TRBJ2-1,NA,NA,CASSLEQIPGNEQFF,TGTGCCAGCAGCTTAGAGCAGATTCCTGGTAATGAGCAGTTCTTC
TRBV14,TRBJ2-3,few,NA,CASSQEERRPEQYF,TGTGCCAGCAGCCAAGAAGAGCGACGGCCAGAGCAGTATTTT
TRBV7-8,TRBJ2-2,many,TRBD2,CASRQTSGGAQDTGELFF,TGTGCCAGCAGACAGACTAGCGGGGGGGCTCAGGACACCGGGGAGCTGTTTTTT
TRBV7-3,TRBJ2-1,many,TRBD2,CASSLSGSSNEQFF,TGTGCCAGCAGCTTAAGCGGGAGCAGCAATGAGCAGTTCTTC
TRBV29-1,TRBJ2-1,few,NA,CSVEDGRPYNEQFF,TGCAGCGTTGAGGACGGACGCCCATACAATGAGCAGTTCTTC
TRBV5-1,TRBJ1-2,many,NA,CASSLVGNYGYTF,TGCGCCAGCAGCTTGGTGGGGAACTATGGCTACACCTTC
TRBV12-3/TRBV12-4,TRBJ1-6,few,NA,CAITLGAGSSSYNSPLHF,TGTGCCATCACCCTGGGGGCAGGGTCGAGCTCCTATAATTCACCCCTCCACTTT
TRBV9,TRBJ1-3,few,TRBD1,CASSVGDRGNTIYF,TGTGCCAGCAGCGTAGGGGACAGGGGAAACACCATATATTTT
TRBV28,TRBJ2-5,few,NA,CASSSRIRDFKETQYF,TGTGCCAGCAGTTCCCGAATAAGGGACTTTAAAGAGACCCAGTACTTC
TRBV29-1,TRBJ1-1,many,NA,CSAQWAGLNTEAFF,TGCAGCGCCCAGTGGGCAGGATTGAACACTGAAGCTTTCTTT
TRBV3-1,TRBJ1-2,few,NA,CASSQDIEGRRYTF,TGTGCCAGCAGCCAAGATATAGAAGGTCGACGCTACACCTTC
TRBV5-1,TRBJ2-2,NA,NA,CASSLRQGVAGELFF,TGCGCCAGCAGCTTGCGGCAGGGTGTGGCCGGGGAGCTGTTTTTT
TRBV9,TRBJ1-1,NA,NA,CASSGQGLGAFF,TGTGCCAGCAGCGGGCAGGGCCTCGGGGCTTTCTTT
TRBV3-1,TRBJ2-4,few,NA,CASSQVAGTGSIQYF,TGTGCCAGCAGCCAAGTGGCGGGTACGGGGAGCATTCAGTACTTC
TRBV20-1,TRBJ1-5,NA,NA,CSASRQRPNSNQPQHF,TGCAGTGCCTCCCGACAGCGCCCAAATAGCAATCAGCCCCAGCATTTT
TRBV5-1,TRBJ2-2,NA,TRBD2,CASSLAAGGSNTGELFF,TGCGCCAGCAGCTTGGCAGCGGGAGGGTCGAACACCGGGGAGCTGTTTTTT
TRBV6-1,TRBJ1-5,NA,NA,CASRPQGSRNQPQHF,TGTGCCAGCAGGCCCCAGGGATCACGCAATCAGCCCCAGCATTTT
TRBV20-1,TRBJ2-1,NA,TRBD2,CSADGGDAYNEQFF,TGCAGTGCAGACGGGGGGGACGCCTACAATGAGCAGTTCTTC
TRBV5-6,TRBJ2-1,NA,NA,CASSLALGVTYNEQFF,TGTGCCAGCAGCTTGGCCCTCGGGGTCACCTACAATGAGCAGTTCTTC
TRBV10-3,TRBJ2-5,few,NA,CAISERGKETQYF,TGTGCCATCAGTGAGCGCGGGAAGGAGACCCAGTACTTC